This T cell receptor (beta chain) was recovered during a study of blood T cell repertoires in COVID-19. The table came from immunoSEQ multiplex PCR; TCRdb's copy has only in-frame clones and leaves some out. The repertoire has about 180,000 clones, 79% of them found once; the top ten carry 8.1%. The germline V gene has CDR1 KGHSH and CDR2 LQKENI. The CDR3 covers 17 residues. V gave up 3 bases and J gave up 1 base, with 15 bases separating them. This TCR was recovered from an older woman with COVID-19, enrolled during active disease. The gene calls are TRBV18 and TRBJ2-2, with D uncertain. The specimen sequenced was peripheral blood. In DNA, the CDR3 is TGTGCCAGCTCACCCGTCCGCCTAGAAGGGAACACCGGGGAGCTGTTTTTT. It encodes CASSPVRLEGNTGELFF.